This T cell receptor (beta chain) was captured in a study of cytomegalovirus exposure and HLA in healthy donors (dated by TCRdb to 2016 to 2017). Looking at the study overall: In an earlier analysis of some 550 of the donors, 276 Gb of sequence data and some 120 million unique TCR beta sequences from about 179 million T cells were reported. In a later genetic analysis, genome-wide SNP genotypes for about 55% of the roughly 670 donors were used, and that subset was treated as a discovery cohort. The study aimed to test whether cataloging public T cell receptors could reveal signatures of past pathogen exposure. Besides the first cohort of approximately 710 subjects, a separate validation cohort made up of some 110 different subjects was used. Roughly 5 DR-DQ haplotypes were treated as single units for association and clustering because of strong linkage in the cohort. The study combined high-throughput TCR immunosequencing, statistical association of individual TCRs with disease status, and machine learning to predict cytomegalovirus infection status. A later analysis re-examined previously published TCR beta repertoires from 500 to 700 donors and added high-resolution HLA genotyping to investigate patterns of TCR occurrence. The study used immunosequencing to profile the T cell repertoires of approximately 650 subjects and linked those repertoires to cytomegalovirus serostatus. All discovery cohort repertoires had been generated using a single sequencing platform. To decide whether each TCR beta V gene segment behaved as functional or pseudogenic, an earlier analysis of approximately 590 of the donors relied on high-throughput TCR beta sequencing. Class I and class II HLA loci were covered by the typing at four-digit resolution. An early release covering roughly 600 HLA-typed donors comprised about 300 gigabases of sequencing data and around 85 million unique TCR sequences. Of the roughly 430 genotyped donors, around 81% fell in the genetic ancestry cluster associated with self-reported Caucasian donors. The number of donors typed differed by locus, with 629-630 for A, B, C, DRB1 and DQB1, roughly 520 for DQA1, over 600 for DPA1, and around 460 for DPB1. On average, about 240,000 unique TCR beta nucleotide sequences were sequenced per donor among more than 350 genotyped donors of the cohort, with about 19% of those sequences being non-productive. Donor age, sex, ethnicity and CMV serostatus were compiled alongside the repertoire data. In the later analysis, no new phenotypic data were used to find candidate immune exposures; instead, reliance was placed on TCR beta sequences and their occurrence across donors. The full study reports these points: A further reported finding was that TCR beta sequences accurately predicted the HLA-A and HLA-B alleles for most subjects in the first cohort. The authors suggested that the approach could potentially be extended to other disease states and immunological phenotypes. A later genetic analysis associated a missense DCLRE1C variant with V-gene and J-gene trimming of TCR beta chains, and an independent cohort replicated the association. A cluster of highly shared sequence variants was judged likely to represent a technical artifact of the sequencing pipeline. In a later analysis, several top co-occurrence clusters were reported to appear linked to parvovirus B19, influenza, CMV and Epstein-Barr virus. At a false discovery rate of 0.05, a later analysis linked around 17,000 TCR beta sequences to specific HLA alleles. Linkage disequilibrium might explain the correlated functional status among segregating V segments, but an unknown experimental factor could not be excluded. In vitro tests confirmed that a few of the cytomegalovirus-associated TCR beta chains recognize cytomegalovirus antigens. According to a later analysis, TCR association rates differed among HLA loci, with DRB1 alleles showing the most associated TCRs and HLA-C alleles showing the fewest. The classifier was reported to diagnose cytomegalovirus status with high specificity and sensitivity in both the original cohort and the validation cohort. A total of about 150 TCR beta chains were listed by the study as associated with cytomegalovirus. Because counts were too low, seventeen rarely observed V segments, including chromosome 9 orphons, were excluded from the earlier analysis of 587 of the donors. According to a later analysis, most CMV-associated TCR beta chains appeared to be HLA-restricted, and the HLA associations seemed to be driven largely by CMV exposure. Immune exposure information for the cohort was limited to CMV serostatus. Some IMGT-functional V segments, including TRBV6-2 and TRBV6-3, could not be distinguished by the 87-base-pair reads and were therefore excluded. Across donors, most TCR sequences were observed very rarely, whereas some public TCRs were present in many individuals. Because HLA typing was missing for some donors at each locus, association tests included only the typed subset. A later analysis found that HLA-associated TCR beta chains were more clonally expanded and had lower generation probabilities than equally common non-associated chains. When HLA alleles, especially DR and DQ, strongly co-occurred, attributing TCR associations to individual alleles was difficult. In an earlier analysis of around 600 of the donors, most TCR beta V segments were observed in productive rearrangements about 87% or about 30% of the time, broadly matching IMGT annotations. In a later genetic analysis, fewer N-insertions in productive TCRs were reported among donors in an Asian-associated ancestry cluster than the roughly 670-donor mean. Sequencing depth was assumed to be roughly uniform across donors in the presence/absence analyses, though that assumption may not hold. This cohort had only TCR beta chains sequenced, and the lack of alpha or paired-chain data limited which features could be detected.

In total, roughly 670 healthy bone marrow donors made up the cohort. At the time of sampling, all cohort members were nominally healthy, though unrecorded immune exposures were likely present. The donor was CMV seronegative and was included in the group of several hundred seronegative cohort members. A peripheral blood sample was provided by each donor, and peripheral blood mononuclear cells were used for TCR beta sequencing. Genomic DNA was extracted from the blood cell samples with the Qiagen DNeasy Blood Extraction Kit. Libraries were prepared through the immunoSEQ multiplex PCR assay. For the multiplex PCR, a mixture combining 60 forward primers for TCR Vbeta segments and 13 reverse primers for TCR Jbeta segments was used. The CDR3 region of rearranged TCR beta genes was amplified from genomic DNA with a multiplex PCR assay. The Illumina HiSeq System was used to sequence the amplified TCR beta libraries as 87-base-pair reads. Processing in the source paper ran as follows. In a later analysis, tens of millions of unique TCR beta chains were counted across the approximately 640 repertoires, and roughly 11 million of these chains were shared by at least two donors. Raw reads were error-corrected and collapsed into unique sequences with a nearest-neighbor algorithm that merged closely related sequences to remove PCR and sequencing errors. CDR3 sequences were aligned to IMGT reference sequences to assign V, D and J gene segments. For a sequence to be retained, a match of at least six nucleotides to both a V gene segment and a J gene segment was required. Rearrangements were classified as productive when the CDR3 lacked stop codons and remained in frame with V and J, and all other rearrangements were classified as non-productive. CDR3 was defined by IMGT convention, running from the second conserved V-encoded cysteine to the conserved J-encoded phenylalanine. The earlier analysis of fewer than 700 of the donors excluded sequences that lacked an unambiguous match to a single V gene segment. An earlier analysis of 500 to 700 of the donors classified V segments as functional when productive rearrangements were above 56.7% and as segregating when the standard deviation between donors was above 5%. A statistical classification framework was built to diagnose cytomegalovirus status from the catalog of TCR beta chain sequences. In a later analysis, TCR nucleotide sequences were compared against IMGT/GENE-DB human TR gene sequences so that V and J genes could be assigned. The TCRdist pipeline was used in a later analysis to assign CDR3 sequences and most-parsimonious VDJ recombination scenarios. In a later analysis, every TCR beta chain was defined by the combination of its CDR3 amino acid sequence and its V-gene family, and reads without a unique V-gene family were dropped. As a way to deal with suspected cross-contamination and a sequencing artifact, a later analysis dropped more than 500 nucleotide sequences that were highly shared and had low generation probability. For each public chain, a later analysis derived a clonal expansion index from normalized ranks of inferred template counts within each repertoire. Generation probabilities in a later analysis came from a VDJ recombination model fitted to out-of-frame rearrangements, and those results were checked against IGoR. Hypergeometric tests were used in a later analysis to score TCR-TCR, TCR-HLA and TCR-CMV co-occurrence, with a repertoire-size bias correction applied to the TCR pairs. In a later analysis, false discovery rates were estimated by permuting HLA or CMV assignments 20 times. In a later analysis, co-occurring TCRs were grouped using DBSCAN, and TCRdist sequence similarity was added for clustering within HLA-allele-positive subsets. Repertoires with fewer than 30,000 or more than 120,000 public chains were left out of co-occurrence clustering, as were about 5 repertoires with anomalous nucleotide sharing. TCRdb stores this immuneACCESS table with in-frame sequences only. Part of the clones is absent; in the studies checked, under half of the shortfall reflects unresolved V genes, and no reason is known for the rest. From that table come the V and J calls and clone size; the DNA was used to work out D and trimming. The sample has about 140,000 clones on record. The ten most abundant clones make up 2.2% of the sample.

To note about this clone: Its antigen is not yet known.

From the cysteine through the phenylalanine, the CDR3 covers 15 amino acids. Only the CDR3 region is kept as DNA, spanning 45 bases read in frame from base 1. V is cut back by 5 bases and J by 6 bases, with 12 bases in the junction unmatched. The germline V gene (reference sequence) sets CDR1 to LNHDA and CDR2 to SQIVND. The V gene is TRBV19 and the J gene is TRBJ1-2, and 7 junction bases match TRBD1. This receptor was obtained from a woman aged 18-29 years in good health and CMV-seronegative. Sequencing was done on a sample of PBMCs. Here is the DNA: TGTGCCAGTAGTCCTCGACAGGGAACAATCGATGGCTACACCTTC. The translation is CASSPRQGTIDGYTF. Here the CDR3 is joined to the reference TRBV19 and TRBJ1-2 genes, and the full variable domain is: DGGITQSPKYLFRKEGQNVTLSCEQNLNHDAMYWYRQDPGQGLRLIYYSQIVNDFQKGDIAEGYSVSREKKESFPLTVTSAQKNPTAFYLCASSPRQGTIDGYTFGSGTRLTVV.